This TCR beta chain was identified during a study of OX40 agonist ivuxolimab in advanced cancers. Study details: Patients were dosed with the agonistic anti-OX40 (CD134) antibody ivuxolimab.

CDR1 and CDR2 (germline): SGHTA, FQGTGA. This CDR3 region has 14 residues. V shed 2 bases and J shed 6 bases, with 13 bases lying between them. Whole-study findings and limits: CD8+ T cells were the subset that, on average, had more expanded clones than CD4+. Several nonresponders also turned out to have low normalized T-cell clonal expansion.

Repertoires were generated with immunoSEQ multiplex PCR, while TCRdb's copy carries only in-frame clones and drops some. The data contain some 60,000 clones, about 87% of them singletons. Concerning this clone: Its antigen is unidentified.

The sample was CD4+ or CD8+ T cells sorted from blood, taken in a trial of the OX40 agonist ivuxolimab. This receptor was taken from an adult with an advanced solid tumor such as melanoma, head and neck, liver or kidney cancer. The chain combines TRBV7-3 with TRBJ1-1; D possibly corresponds to TRBD1 (6 bases). DNA for the CDR3: TGTGCCAGCAGCTTAGGGGGCAGGACTCCTGAAGCTTTCTTT. Translation: CASSLGGRTPEAFF.